The T cell receptor (beta chain) under discussion was sequenced for a study of T cells in Graves' hyperthyroidism and ophthalmopathy. Overall study: Pretreatment peripheral blood was obtained at initial diagnosis. The study's findings and limits: Blood samples included most of the expanded thyroid clonotypes exceeding 0.001.

This clonotype came up many times. Its antigen is unknown. A NOSPECS grade of at least 4, a Clinical Activity Score of at least 3 and duration under 3 months were recorded in ophthalmopathy patients. Diagnosing involved the use of clinical symptoms, serum thyroxine and TRAb, thyroid ultrasound and orbital computed tomography. TCR beta CDR3 regions were amplified from RNA transcripts. In the first-round RT-PCR of the TCR CDR3, the HTBI primer set was used. Using its own MiXCR run on the multiplex PCR reads, TCRdb lists one record per CDR3 protein. In the table there are around 530,000 distinct CDR3 sequences, over 15% of which are singletons. The CDR3 covers 13 residues. Trimming took 6 bases from V and 3 from J; bases not matched to a gene: 1. The germline V gene has CDR1 SGHTA and CDR2 FQGNSA.

The chain recombines TRBV7-2 with TRBJ2-5; 10 bases agree with TRBD2. The clonotype comes from a woman aged 18 to 35 with Graves' ophthalmopathy. The sample comprised blood. The CDR3: CASRGLAEETQYF. The CDR3 DNA follows: TGTGCCAGCAGAGGACTAGCGGAAGAGACCCAGTACTTC.